The 26 T cell receptor beta chains in this list originate from one sample, sequenced in a study of identical twins. MiXCR, applied by TCRdb to the 5' RACE reads, yields one record per CDR3 protein. The table has about 480,000 distinct CDR3 sequences, 13% to 15% seen once. These data were also reused for a study on yellow fever vaccine responses in identical twins.

Sequencing was carried out using CD4+ T cells sorted from blood. These receptors were collected from a woman under 30 in good health.

A few counts support this clonotype. The CDR3 reads CSVATGGDYGYTF. CDR3 bases: TGCAGCGTTGCGACAGGGGGCGACTATGGCTACACCTTC. This chain uses TRBV29-1 with TRBJ1-2, with 10 positions matching TRBD1. The germline V gene encodes CDR1 SQVTM and CDR2 ANQGSEA. CDR3 length equals 13 residues. V was clipped by 4 bases and J by 3 bases; unmatched bases: 2.

This clonotype has more than one count but fewer than ten. The chain combines TRBV20-1 with TRBJ2-1, with 9 positions matching TRBD2. CDR3 length equals 15 residues. Per the germline V gene, CDR1 is DFQATT and CDR2 is SNEGSKA (reference sequence). V gave up 6 bases and J gave up 4 bases; unmatched junction bases: 10. The CDR3 loop reads CSATRLAALYNEQFF. The CDR3 nucleotides read TGCAGTGCAACGAGACTAGCGGCCCTTTACAATGAGCAGTTCTTC.

V and J are TRBV5-1 and TRBJ1-2; D perhaps matches TRBD1 (5 bases). This CDR3 has 14 residues. Trimming pared 2 bases from V and 8 bases from J, leaving 16 bases between. CDR1 is SGHRS and CDR2 is YFSETQ in the germline V gene. The CDR3 DNA sequence: TGCGCCAGCAGCTTACCCCTAACAGGATCCGGCTACACCTTC. Its protein product is CASSLPLTGSGYTF.

The chain recombines TRBV5-1 with TRBJ2-3; no clear D gene. The V end lost 4 bases, the J end lost 7 bases, and 10 bases lay between the germline ends. The CDR3 covers 12 residues. Germline CDR1 is SGHRS and CDR2 is YFSETQ. This CDR3 reads CASSTDANTQYF. In DNA, the CDR3 is TGCGCCAGCAGCACGGACGCAAATACGCAGTATTTT.

This clonotype appeared a few times. This sequence joins TRBV12-3 or TRBV12-4 and TRBJ2-7, with D tentatively TRBD2 (5 bases). This CDR3 region has 15 residues. The V gene lost 7 bases and the J gene lost 0 bases, with 16 bases spanning the gap. The CDR3 loop is CASKSGRRSSYEQYF. The CDR3 bases are TGTGCCAGCAAATCCGGCAGGAGGAGCTCCTACGAGCAGTACTTC.

This chain connects TRBV14 to TRBJ2-2; 14 bases fit TRBD2. The germline gives CDR1 SGHDN, CDR2 FVKESK. The CDR3 totals 22 residues. V lost 2 bases, J lost 0 bases, and 14 bases stayed unmatched. CDR3 sequence: CASSQSGLAGAIRPPNTGELFF. The CDR3 DNA follows: TGTGCCAGCAGCCAATCGGGACTAGCGGGAGCTATTCGCCCCCCGAACACCGGGGAGCTGTTTTTT.

This clonotype was counted between two and nine times. Here the CDR3 DNA reads TGTGCCAGCAGCCAACAACAGGGGGTGACTGAAGCTTTCTTT. Protein sequence: CASSQQQGVTEAFF. The V and J genes are TRBV3-1 and TRBJ1-1, with 8 bases lining up with TRBD1. J lost 5 bases, V lost 2 bases, and 4 bases had no gene match. The germline V gene has CDR1 LGHDT and CDR2 YNNKEL (reference sequence). This CDR3 contains 14 residues. The variable domain in full, completed from reference TRBV3-1 and TRBJ1-1, reads DTAVSQTPKYLVTQMGNDKSIKCEQNLGHDTMYWYKQDSKKFLKIMFSYNNKELIINETVPNRFSPKSPDKAHLNLHINSLELGDSAVYFCASSQQQGVTEAFFGQGTRLTVV.

The DNA of the CDR3 is TGTGCCAGCAGACCACCGGGACAGGTCCACAATGAGCAGTTCTTC. Translated: CASRPPGQVHNEQFF. The V call is TRBV7-6, the J call TRBJ2-1; 8 nucleotides align to TRBD1. CDR3 length: 15 residues. Germline V CDR1 and CDR2: SGHVS, FNYEAQ. Losses at the gene ends were 6 bases for V and 5 bases for J; bases not matched to a gene: 9.

The chain employs TRBV3-1 and TRBJ1-1, with D unclear. Germline V CDR1 and CDR2: LGHDT, YNNKEL (reference sequence). Between the trimmed V and J ends, which lost 3 bases and 8 bases, there was a span of 10 bases. The CDR3 extends over 12 amino acids. CDR3 in amino acids: CASSHLFSEAFF. CDR3 in DNA: TGTGCCAGCAGCCACCTTTTTTCGGAAGCTTTCTTT. The complete variable domain, with remaining parts taken from reference TRBV3-1 and TRBJ1-1, reads DTAVSQTPKYLVTQMGNDKSIKCEQNLGHDTMYWYKQDSKKFLKIMFSYNNKELIINETVPNRFSPKSPDKAHLNLHINSLELGDSAVYFCASSHLFSEAFFGQGTRLTVV.

This clonotype was counted ten times or more. V is TRBV4-3 and J is TRBJ2-3; the D is unclear. The CDR3 length is 14 residues. Germline loops: CDR1 LGHNA, CDR2 YSLEER. V was trimmed by 0 bases and J by 3 bases, leaving 7 bases between them. CDR3: CASSQDLGTDTQYF. DNA of the CDR3: TGCGCCAGCAGCCAAGATCTTGGTACAGATACGCAGTATTTT.

This clonotype was counted many times. V gene TRBV12-3 or TRBV12-4 combines with J gene TRBJ2-1; TRBD2 matches at 9 bases. Trimming at V came to 5 bases and at J to 9 bases, leaving 8 bases not matched to a gene. The CDR3 sequence is 14 residues long. CDR3 residues: CASSRPGLATEQFF. CDR3 DNA sequence: TGTGCCAGCAGTCGCCCGGGACTAGCTACTGAGCAGTTCTTC.

The rearrangement uses TRBV7-6 and TRBJ2-3; tentative D call: TRBD1 (6 bases). V shed 0 bases and J shed 8 bases, with 27 bases lying between them. Germline values: CDR1 SGHVS, CDR2 FNYEAQ. There are 19 residues in the CDR3. The CDR3 region is CASSLARRAGVEGRGTQYF. The CDR3, as DNA: TGTGCCAGCAGCTTAGCGAGGCGGGCAGGGGTAGAAGGAAGGGGTACGCAGTATTTT.

The chain employs TRBV20-1 and TRBJ2-1; TRBD1 is a possible D gene (5 bases). V was cut by 1 base and J by 8 bases, with 9 bases left in between. The CDR3 consists of 12 residues. The germline V gene has CDR1 DFQATT and CDR2 SNEGSKA (reference sequence). CDR3 DNA sequence: TGCAGTGCTAGAGCTGGGGCGTATGAGCAGTTCTTC. Its protein is CSARAGAYEQFF.

This clonotype has more than one count but fewer than ten. V and J are TRBV3-1 and TRBJ2-5; D is ambiguous. V was pared by 3 bases and J by 5 bases, with 7 bases between. The CDR3 runs to 12 residues. Germline V gives CDR1 LGHDT, CDR2 YNNKEL (reference sequence). The CDR3 protein is CASSHRLETQYF. CDR3 in DNA: TGTGCCAGCAGCCACAGGTTGGAGACCCAGTACTTC.

This clonotype was picked up a small number of times. The chain links TRBV20-1 to TRBJ2-1; the match to TRBD2 covers 10 bases. Trimming at V came to 6 bases and at J to 7 bases, leaving 15 bases not matched to a gene. CDR3 length equals 16 residues. Germline CDR1 DFQATT, CDR2 SNEGSKA (reference sequence). CDR3 protein: CSAVRPLTSGRNEQFF. Written as DNA, the CDR3 is TGCAGTGCCGTTCGTCCCCTGACTAGCGGGCGGAATGAGCAGTTCTTC.

Only a few counts were recorded for this clonotype. The chain is built from TRBV9 and TRBJ2-5; TRBD2 aligns across 12 bases. Germline V CDR1 and CDR2: SGDLS, YYNGEE. After removal of 7 bases from V and 5 bases from J, the junction contained 9 bases not matched to a gene. This CDR3 has 15 amino acids. This CDR3 is CASRKTGTSGETQYF. The CDR3 coding sequence is TGTGCCAGCCGGAAGACCGGGACTAGCGGGGAGACCCAGTACTTC.

V gene TRBV20-1 combines with J gene TRBJ2-3, with D unresolved. Germline V CDR1 and CDR2: DFQATT, SNEGSKA (reference sequence). This CDR3 is built from 13 residues. The CDR3 coding sequence is TGCAGCTCGCCCGAGTCAGGCACAGATACGCAGTATTTT. Translation gives CSSPESGTDTQYF.

V and J are TRBV5-1 and TRBJ1-4, with D tentatively TRBD1 (6 bases). The V and J ends lost 2 bases and 7 bases respectively, with 9 bases between them. Germline V CDR1 and CDR2: SGHRS, YFSETQ. The CDR3 runs to 13 residues. CDR3 sequence reads: CASSFRDTEKLFF. The CDR3 DNA sequence: TGCGCCAGCAGCTTCCGGGACACTGAAAAACTGTTTTTT.

This clonotype occurred a few times. The chain combines TRBV5-6 with TRBJ2-5, with TRBD2 identical over 10 bases. V was clipped by 2 bases and J by 4 bases; unmatched bases: 5. Germline lookup yields CDR1 SGHDT and CDR2 YYEEEE. The CDR3 is 15 amino acids. The CDR3 coding sequence is TGTGCCAGCAGCTTTATAGCGGGAGGCGTAGAGACCCAGTACTTC. Protein product: CASSFIAGGVETQYF. Full variable domain (rest looked up from reference TRBV5-6 and TRBJ2-5): DAGVTQSPTHLIKTRGQQVTLRCSPKSGHDTVSWYQQALGQGPQFIFQYYEEEERQRGNFPDRFSGHQFPNYSSELNVNALLLGDSALYLCASSFIAGGVETQYFGPGTRLLVL.

This chain joins TRBV28 and TRBJ2-7; no clear D. Germline CDR1 and CDR2: MDHEN and SYDVKM. The CDR3 extends over 13 amino acids. Trimming left V 2 bases short and J 6 bases short, with 11 bases between. The CDR3 bases are TGTGCCAGCAGTTTACAGGAGCGAGGCGAGCAGTACTTC. Its translation is CASSLQERGEQYF.

In this sample, this clonotype turned up a few times. The chain carries TRBV12-3 or TRBV12-4 and TRBJ2-3; tentative D call: TRBD2 (5 bases). V lost 7 bases to trimming and J lost 2 bases, with 16 bases between them. The CDR3 has 15 residues. CDR3 residues: CASNGDTRATDTQYF. The CDR3, as DNA: TGTGCCAGCAACGGGGATACGAGGGCCACAGATACGCAGTATTTT.

This clonotype was counted only a few times. The J gene is TRBJ2-7, the V gene TRBV10-1, with 9 bases that match TRBD2. The CDR3 totals 14 residues. Germline CDR1 and CDR2: WNHNN and SYGVQD (reference sequence). Trimming removed 4 bases from V and 2 bases from J; junction bases left unmatched: 3. The CDR3 spells CASSGTSETYEQYF. The CDR3 nucleotides are TGCGCCAGCAGTGGGACTAGCGAGACCTACGAGCAGTACTTC.

This clonotype was observed a handful of times. The chain employs TRBV29-1 and TRBJ1-1; 9 nucleotides line up with TRBD1. After removal of 0 bases from V and 5 bases from J, the junction contained 4 bases not matched to a gene. The CDR3 sequence is 14 residues long. CDR1 is SQVTM and CDR2 is ANQGSEA in the germline V gene. The CDR3 region has the DNA TGCAGCGTTGAAGATCTGGGACAGGGAACTGAAGCTTTCTTT. Translation: CSVEDLGQGTEAFF.

The rearrangement uses TRBV2 and TRBJ2-1, with TRBD2 matching 10 bases. The CDR3 loop spans 16 amino acids. Germline V gene lookup returns CDR1 SNHLY and CDR2 FYNNEI. J lost 5 bases, V lost 11 bases, and 15 bases had no gene match. The CDR3 reads CAGGGSGGFRNNEQFF. The CDR3, as DNA: TGTGCCGGCGGGGGTAGCGGGGGGTTTAGGAACAATGAGCAGTTCTTC.

CDR3: CASSPRSPNYEQYF. CDR3 coding DNA: TGTGCCAGCAGTCCCCGCAGCCCGAACTACGAGCAGTACTTC. V gene TRBV27 combines with J gene TRBJ2-7, with D uncertain. Germline CDR1 and CDR2: MNHEY and SMNVEV (reference sequence). The CDR3 spans 14 residues. With 5 bases removed from V and 3 bases from J, the gap between germline ends came to 14 bases.

The V call is TRBV6-1, the J call TRBJ1-2, with D possibly matching TRBD1 (6 bases). V was clipped by 5 bases and J by 3 bases, with 13 bases between them. The germline V gene has CDR1 MNHNS and CDR2 SASEGT. CDR3 length: 14 amino acids. The CDR3 is CASSPTGSDYGYTF. As DNA, the CDR3 is TGTGCCAGCAGTCCCACAGGGTCAGACTATGGCTACACCTTC.